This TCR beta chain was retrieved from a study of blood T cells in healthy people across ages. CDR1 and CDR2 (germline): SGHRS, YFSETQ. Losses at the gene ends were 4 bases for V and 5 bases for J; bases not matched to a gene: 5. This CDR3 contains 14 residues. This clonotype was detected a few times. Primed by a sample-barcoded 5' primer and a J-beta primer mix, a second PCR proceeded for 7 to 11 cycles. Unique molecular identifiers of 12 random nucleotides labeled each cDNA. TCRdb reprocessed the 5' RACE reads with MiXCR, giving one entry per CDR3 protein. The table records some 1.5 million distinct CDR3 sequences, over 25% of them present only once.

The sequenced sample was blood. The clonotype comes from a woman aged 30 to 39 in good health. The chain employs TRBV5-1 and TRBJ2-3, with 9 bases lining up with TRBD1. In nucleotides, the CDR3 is TGCGCCAGCAGCCGGACAGGGGAGGTAGATACGCAGTATTTT. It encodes CASSRTGEVDTQYF.